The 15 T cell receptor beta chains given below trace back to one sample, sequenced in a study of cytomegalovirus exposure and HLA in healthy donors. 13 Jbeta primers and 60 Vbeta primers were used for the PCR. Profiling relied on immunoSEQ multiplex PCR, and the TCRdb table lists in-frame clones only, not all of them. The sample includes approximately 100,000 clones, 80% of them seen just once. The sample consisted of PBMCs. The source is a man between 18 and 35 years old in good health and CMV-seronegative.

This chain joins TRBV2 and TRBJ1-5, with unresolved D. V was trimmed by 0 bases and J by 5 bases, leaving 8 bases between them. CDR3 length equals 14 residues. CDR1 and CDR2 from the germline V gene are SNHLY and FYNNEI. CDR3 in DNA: TGTGCCAGCAGTGAAGCGGTACGCGATCAGCCCCAGCATTTT. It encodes CASSEAVRDQPQHF. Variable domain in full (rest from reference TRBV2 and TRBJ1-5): EPEVTQTPSHQVTQMGQEVILRCVPISNHLYFYWYRQILGQKVEFLVSFYNNEISEKSEIFDDQFSVERPDGSNFTLKIRSTKLEDSAMYFCASSEAVRDQPQHFGDGTRLSIL.

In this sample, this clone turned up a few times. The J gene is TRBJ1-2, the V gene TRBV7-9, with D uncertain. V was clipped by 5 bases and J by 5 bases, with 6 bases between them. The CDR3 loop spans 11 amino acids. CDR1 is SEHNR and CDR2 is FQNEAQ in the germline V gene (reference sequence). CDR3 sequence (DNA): TGTGCCAGCAGCCCCTCTTATGGCTACACCTTC. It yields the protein CASSPSYGYTF. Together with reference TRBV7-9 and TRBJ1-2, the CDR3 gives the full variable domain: DTGVSQNPRHKITKRGQNVTFRCDPISEHNRLYWYRQTLGQGPEFLTYFQNEAQLEKSRLLSDRFSAERPKGSFSTLEIQRTEQGDSAMYLCASSPSYGYTFGSGTRLTVV.

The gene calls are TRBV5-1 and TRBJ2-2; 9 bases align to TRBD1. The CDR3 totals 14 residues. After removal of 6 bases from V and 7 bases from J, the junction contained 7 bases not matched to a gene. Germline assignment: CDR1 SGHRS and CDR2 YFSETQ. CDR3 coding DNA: TGCGCCAGCATCGCACACAGGGGGCACGGGGAGCTGTTTTTT. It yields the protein CASIAHRGHGELFF.

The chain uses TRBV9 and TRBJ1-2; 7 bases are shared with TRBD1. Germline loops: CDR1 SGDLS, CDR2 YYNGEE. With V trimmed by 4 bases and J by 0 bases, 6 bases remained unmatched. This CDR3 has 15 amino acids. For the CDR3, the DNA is TGTGCCAGCAGCCCCCGGGACAGTACTAACTATGGCTACACCTTC. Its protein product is CASSPRDSTNYGYTF.

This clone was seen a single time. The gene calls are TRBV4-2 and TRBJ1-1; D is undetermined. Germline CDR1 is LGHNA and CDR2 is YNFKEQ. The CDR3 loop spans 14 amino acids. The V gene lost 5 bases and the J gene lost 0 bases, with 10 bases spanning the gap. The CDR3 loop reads CASSSQMVNTEAFF. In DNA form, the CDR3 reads TGTGCCAGCAGCTCGCAGATGGTGAACACTGAAGCTTTCTTT.

The CDR3 loop is CASSLVASGGTYNEQFF. CDR3 sequence (DNA): TGCGCCAGCAGCTTGGTGGCTAGCGGGGGTACCTACAATGAGCAGTTCTTC. This rearrangement joins TRBV5-1 to TRBJ2-1, with 10 positions matching TRBD2. J gave up 2 bases and V 0 bases, and 5 bases lay outside the gene matches. The CDR3 spans 17 residues. Germline V lookup: CDR1 SGHRS, CDR2 YFSETQ. Filled out from reference TRBV5-1 and TRBJ2-1, the complete variable domain reads KAGVTQTPRYLIKTRGQQVTLSCSPISGHRSVSWYQQTPGQGLQFLFEYFSETQRNKGNFPGRFSGRQFSNSRSEMNVSTLELGDSALYLCASSLVASGGTYNEQFFGPGTRLTVL.

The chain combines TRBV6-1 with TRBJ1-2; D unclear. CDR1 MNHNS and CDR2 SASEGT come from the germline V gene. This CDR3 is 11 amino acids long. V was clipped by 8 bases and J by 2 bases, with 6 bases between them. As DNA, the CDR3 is TGTGCCAGCTTCCTGAACTATGGCTACACCTTC. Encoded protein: CASFLNYGYTF.

The CDR3 nucleotides read TGTGCCAGCAGGGCACCGGCAGCGGGGGGGTCAGATACGCAGTATTTT. This translates into CASRAPAAGGSDTQYF. This sequence joins TRBV9 and TRBJ2-3; 10 positions match TRBD2. With 5 bases clipped from V and 4 bases from J, the junction kept 10 bases outside the gene matches. Germline V lookup: CDR1 SGDLS, CDR2 YYNGEE. The CDR3 has 16 residues. The full variable domain, with the rest looked up from reference TRBV9 and TRBJ2-3, is DSGVTQTPKHLITATGQRVTLRCSPRSGDLSVYWYQQSLDQGLQFLIQYYNGEERAKGNILERFSAQQFPDLHSELNLSSLELGDSALYFCASRAPAAGGSDTQYFGPGTRLTVL.

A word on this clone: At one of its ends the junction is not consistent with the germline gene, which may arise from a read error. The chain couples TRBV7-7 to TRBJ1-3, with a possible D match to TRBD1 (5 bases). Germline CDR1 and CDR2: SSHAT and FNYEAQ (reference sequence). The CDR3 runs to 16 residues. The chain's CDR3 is CASSPLQERSGNTIYF. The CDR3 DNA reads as TGTGCTAGCAGCCCATTACAGGAACGCTCTGGAAACACCATATATTTT.

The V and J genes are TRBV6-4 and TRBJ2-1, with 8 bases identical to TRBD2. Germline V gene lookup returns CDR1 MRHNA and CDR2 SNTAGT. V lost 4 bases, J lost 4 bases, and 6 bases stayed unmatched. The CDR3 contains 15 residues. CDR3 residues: CASSAASGSYNEQFF. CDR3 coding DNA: TGTGCCAGCAGTGCGGCGAGCGGGAGTTACAATGAGCAGTTCTTC.

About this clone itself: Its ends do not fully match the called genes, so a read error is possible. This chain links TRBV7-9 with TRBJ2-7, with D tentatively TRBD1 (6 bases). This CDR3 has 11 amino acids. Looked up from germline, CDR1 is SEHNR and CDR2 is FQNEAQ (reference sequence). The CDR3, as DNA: TGTGCCAGCAGCTTACAGGGGCCCCGGCACTTC. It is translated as CASSLQGPRHF.

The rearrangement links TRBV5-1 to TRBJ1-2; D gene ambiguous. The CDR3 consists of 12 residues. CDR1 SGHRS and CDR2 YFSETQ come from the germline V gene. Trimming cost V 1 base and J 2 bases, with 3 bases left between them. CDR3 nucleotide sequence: TGCGCCAGCAGCTTGCAGAACTATGGCTACACCTTC. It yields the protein CASSLQNYGYTF.

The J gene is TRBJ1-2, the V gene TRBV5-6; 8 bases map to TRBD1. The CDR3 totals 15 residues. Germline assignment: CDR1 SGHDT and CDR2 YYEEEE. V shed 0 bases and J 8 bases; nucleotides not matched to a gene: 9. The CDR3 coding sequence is TGTGCCAGCAGCTTGGATGGCCAGGGGGCTGGAGGCTACACCTTC. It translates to CASSLDGQGAGGYTF.

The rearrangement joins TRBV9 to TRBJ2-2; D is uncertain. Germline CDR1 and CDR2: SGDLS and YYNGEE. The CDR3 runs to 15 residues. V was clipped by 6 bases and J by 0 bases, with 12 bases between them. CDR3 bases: TGTGCCAGCACCACACAGCCCTCGAACACCGGGGAGCTGTTTTTT. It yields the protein CASTTQPSNTGELFF.

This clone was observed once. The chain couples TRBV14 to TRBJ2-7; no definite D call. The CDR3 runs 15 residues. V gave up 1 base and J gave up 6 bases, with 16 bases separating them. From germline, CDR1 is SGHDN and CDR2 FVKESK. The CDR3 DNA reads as TGTGCCAGCAGCCAAGCTTGGGCAGCACAATCCGAGCAGTACTTC. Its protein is CASSQAWAAQSEQYF.